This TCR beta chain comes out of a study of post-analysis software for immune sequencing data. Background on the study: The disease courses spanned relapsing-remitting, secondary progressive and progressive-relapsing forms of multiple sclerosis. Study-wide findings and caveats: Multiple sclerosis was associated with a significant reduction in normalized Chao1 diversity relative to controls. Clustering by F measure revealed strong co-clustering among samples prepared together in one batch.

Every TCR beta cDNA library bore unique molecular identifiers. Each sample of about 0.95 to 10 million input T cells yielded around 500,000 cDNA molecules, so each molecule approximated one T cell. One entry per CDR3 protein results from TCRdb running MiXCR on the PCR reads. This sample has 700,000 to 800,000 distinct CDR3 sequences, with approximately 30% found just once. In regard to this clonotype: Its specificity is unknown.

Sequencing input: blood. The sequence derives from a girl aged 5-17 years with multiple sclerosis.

CDR3: CSARGSGDGTQYF. In nucleotides, the CDR3 is TGCAGCGCCCGCGGGTCCGGGGATGGGACCCAGTACTTC. J is TRBJ2-5 and V is TRBV29-1; D perhaps matches TRBD2 (5 bases). This CDR3 has 13 amino acids. V gave up 7 bases and J gave up 7 bases, with 19 bases separating them. Germline CDR1 is SQVTM and CDR2 is ANQGSEA.